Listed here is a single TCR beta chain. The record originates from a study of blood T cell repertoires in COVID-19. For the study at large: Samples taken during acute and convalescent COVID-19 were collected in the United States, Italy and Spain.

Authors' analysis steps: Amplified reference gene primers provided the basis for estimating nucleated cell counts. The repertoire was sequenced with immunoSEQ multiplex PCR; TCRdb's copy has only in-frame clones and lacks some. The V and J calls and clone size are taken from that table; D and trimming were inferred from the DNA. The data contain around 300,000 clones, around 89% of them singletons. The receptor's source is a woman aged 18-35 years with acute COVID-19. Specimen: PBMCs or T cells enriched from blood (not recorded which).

Here the CDR3 DNA reads TGTGCCAGCAGTTCGGGGGGCAGTTTGAACACTGAAGCTTTCTTT. This sequence encodes CASSSGGSLNTEAFF. The J gene is TRBJ1-1, the V gene TRBV28, with D maybe TRBD1 (6 bases). The V gene lost 4 bases and the J gene lost 0 bases, with 12 bases spanning the gap. CDR3 length: 15 amino acids. Per germline, CDR1 MDHEN and CDR2 SYDVKM.